Below, one TCR beta chain is given with its context. Antigen specificity is unknown. Sorting of CD4+ and CD8+ T cells was performed on PBMCs. Extraction and reverse transcription of RNA yielded cDNA as the sequencing template. Method: immunoSEQ multiplex PCR; TCRdb's copy keeps in-frame clones and lacks some. The sample includes approximately 150,000 clones, about three fifths of them seen just once. The ends were cut back, 4 bases at V and 6 bases at J, with 13 bases in the middle. The germline gives CDR1 MNHEY, CDR2 SVGAGI. This CDR3 region has 13 residues. The data belong to a study of CD8+ T cells in alopecia areata. Study-wide points: Mice gave a clearer picture of TCR sharing than patients did, possibly for HLA-related reasons. Besides other cells, scalp samples also yield sequences of resident alphabeta T cells from normal skin.

The sequenced sample consisted of CD8+ T cells sorted from blood. This receptor was identified in a human donor in good health. The V call is TRBV6-5, the J call TRBJ2-7; D unclear. In nucleotides, the CDR3 is TGTGCCAGCAGTTCCCGCGTAATTTCCGAGCAGTACTTC. Translated: CASSSRVISEQYF.